The clone carrying this TCR beta chain has more than one count but fewer than ten. Measured with immunoSEQ multiplex PCR; TCRdb has only the in-frame clones, and not every one. The sample includes around 140,000 clones, around 86% of them seen just once. The germline gives CDR1 ENHRY, CDR2 SYGVKD. The CDR3 contains 14 residues. V shed 7 bases and J 2 bases; nucleotides not matched to a gene: 8. The sample belongs to a study of blood T cell repertoires in COVID-19. The sequence came from a human donor in a cohort sampled during active COVID-19. The material sequenced was peripheral blood. The chain links TRBV10-3 to TRBJ2-7; 7 nucleotides line up with TRBD2. The CDR3 reads CAIMGSGPTYEQYF. DNA of the CDR3: TGTGCCATCATGGGTAGCGGGCCTACCTACGAGCAGTACTTC.